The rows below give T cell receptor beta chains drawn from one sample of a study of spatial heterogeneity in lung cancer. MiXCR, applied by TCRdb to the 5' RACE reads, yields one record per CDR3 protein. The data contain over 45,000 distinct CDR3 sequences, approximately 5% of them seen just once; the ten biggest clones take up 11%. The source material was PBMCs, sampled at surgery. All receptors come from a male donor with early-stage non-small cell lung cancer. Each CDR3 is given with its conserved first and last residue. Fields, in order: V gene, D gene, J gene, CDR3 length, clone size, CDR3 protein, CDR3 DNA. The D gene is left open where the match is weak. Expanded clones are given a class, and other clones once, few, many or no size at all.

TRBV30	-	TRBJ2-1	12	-	CAWTGSYNEQFF	TGTGCCTGGACGGGGTCCTACAATGAGCAGTTCTTC
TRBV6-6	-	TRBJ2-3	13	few	CASGPPGESTQYF	TGTGCCAGCGGGCCCCCGGGGGAGAGTACGCAGTATTTT
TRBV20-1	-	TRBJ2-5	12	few	CSARQDQETQYF	TGCAGTGCTAGACAGGATCAAGAGACCCAGTACTTC
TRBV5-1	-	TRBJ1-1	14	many	CASSSGQPNTEAFF	TGCGCCAGCAGCTCGGGACAACCGAACACTGAAGCTTTCTTT
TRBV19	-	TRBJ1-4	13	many	CASSSRLTEGFRF	TGTGCCAGTAGTTCCCGACTGACAGAAGGGTTTCGCTTT
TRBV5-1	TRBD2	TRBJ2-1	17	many	CASSEDIASGLYNEQFF	TGCGCCAGCAGCGAGGATATAGCTAGCGGGCTCTACAATGAGCAGTTCTTC
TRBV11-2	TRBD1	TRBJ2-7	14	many	CASSAGQGNYEQYF	TGTGCCAGCAGCGCGGGACAGGGGAACTACGAGCAGTACTTC
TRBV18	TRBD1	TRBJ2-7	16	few	CASSSGRQGDSYEQYF	TGTGCCAGCTCATCCGGGCGTCAGGGGGATTCCTACGAGCAGTACTTC
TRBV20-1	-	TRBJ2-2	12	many	CSALSGTGELFF	TGCAGTGCCCTATCGGGAACCGGGGAGCTGTTTTTT
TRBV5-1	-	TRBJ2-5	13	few	CASSPIHGETQYF	TGCGCCAGCAGCCCGATCCATGGAGAGACCCAGTACTTC
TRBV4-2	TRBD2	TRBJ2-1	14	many	CASHGTSGVIEQFF	TGTGCCAGCCACGGGACTAGCGGGGTCATTGAGCAGTTCTTC
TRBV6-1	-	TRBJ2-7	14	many	CASSARQIIYEQYF	TGTGCCAGCAGTGCCCGACAGATTATCTACGAGCAGTACTTC
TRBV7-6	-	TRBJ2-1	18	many	CASSPNPRGSSSYNEQFF	TGTGCCAGCAGCCCCAACCCCCGGGGGTCGAGCTCCTACAATGAGCAGTTCTTC
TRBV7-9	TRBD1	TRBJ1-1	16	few	CASSPTGTGGPTEAFF	TGTGCCAGCAGCCCCACCGGGACAGGGGGTCCCACTGAAGCTTTCTTT
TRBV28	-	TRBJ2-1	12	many	CASSLPLIEQFF	TGTGCCAGCAGTTTACCCCTAATAGAGCAGTTCTTC
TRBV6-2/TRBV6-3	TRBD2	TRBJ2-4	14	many	CASLGGGDSDIQYF	TGTGCCAGCCTGGGGGGAGGGGATTCGGACATTCAGTACTTC
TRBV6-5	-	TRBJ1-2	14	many	CASSYMGGAEGYTF	TGTGCCAGCAGTTACATGGGGGGCGCAGAGGGCTACACCTTC